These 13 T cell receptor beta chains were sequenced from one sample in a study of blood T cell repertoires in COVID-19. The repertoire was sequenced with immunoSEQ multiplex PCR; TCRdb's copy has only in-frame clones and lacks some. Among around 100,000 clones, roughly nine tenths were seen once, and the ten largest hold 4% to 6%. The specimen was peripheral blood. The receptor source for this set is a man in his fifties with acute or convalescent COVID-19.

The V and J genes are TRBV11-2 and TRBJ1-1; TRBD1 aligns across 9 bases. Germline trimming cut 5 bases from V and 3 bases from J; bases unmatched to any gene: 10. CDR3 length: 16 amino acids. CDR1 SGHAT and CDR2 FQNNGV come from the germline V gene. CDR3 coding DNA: TGTGCCAGCAGCCCCGGGACAGGGTTTTTGGACACTGAAGCTTTCTTT. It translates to CASSPGTGFLDTEAFF.

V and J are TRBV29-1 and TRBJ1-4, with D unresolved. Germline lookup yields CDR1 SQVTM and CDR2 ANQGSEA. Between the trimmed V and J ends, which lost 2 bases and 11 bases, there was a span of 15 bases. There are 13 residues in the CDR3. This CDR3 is CSVERLGGGKLFF. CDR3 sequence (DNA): TGCAGCGTTGAAAGATTAGGTGGAGGGAAACTGTTTTTT.

The CDR3 region is CASSFISGKSSYNEQFF. DNA of the CDR3: TGTGCCAGCAGCTTTATCAGCGGGAAGAGCTCCTACAATGAGCAGTTCTTC. The rearrangement uses TRBV5-6 and TRBJ2-1, with 7 bases fitting TRBD2. Germline assignment: CDR1 SGHDT and CDR2 YYEEEE. The CDR3 contains 17 residues. J lost 0 bases, V lost 2 bases, and 8 bases had no gene match. Complete variable domain (other parts from reference TRBV5-6 and TRBJ2-1): DAGVTQSPTHLIKTRGQQVTLRCSPKSGHDTVSWYQQALGQGPQFIFQYYEEEERQRGNFPDRFSGHQFPNYSSELNVNALLLGDSALYLCASSFISGKSSYNEQFFGPGTRLTVL.

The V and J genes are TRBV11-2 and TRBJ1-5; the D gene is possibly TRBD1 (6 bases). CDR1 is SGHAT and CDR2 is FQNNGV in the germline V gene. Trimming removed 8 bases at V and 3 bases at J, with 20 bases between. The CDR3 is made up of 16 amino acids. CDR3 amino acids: CASLRGIGGINQPQHF. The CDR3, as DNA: TGTGCCAGCCTTCGGGGTATAGGGGGTATCAATCAGCCCCAGCATTTT.

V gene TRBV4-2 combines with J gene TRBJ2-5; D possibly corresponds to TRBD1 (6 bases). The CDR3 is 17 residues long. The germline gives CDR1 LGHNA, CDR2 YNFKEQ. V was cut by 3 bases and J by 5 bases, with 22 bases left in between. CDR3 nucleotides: TGTGCCAGCAGCCACAGCACTACGGGACACCTTAGGGAGACCCAGTACTTC. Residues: CASSHSTTGHLRETQYF.

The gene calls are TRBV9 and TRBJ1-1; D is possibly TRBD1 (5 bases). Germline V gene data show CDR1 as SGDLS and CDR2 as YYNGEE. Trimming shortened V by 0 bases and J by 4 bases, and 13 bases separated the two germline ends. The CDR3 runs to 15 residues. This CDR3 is CASSVGTGGSTEAFF. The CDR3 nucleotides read TGTGCCAGCAGCGTAGGTACGGGGGGTAGCACTGAAGCTTTCTTT.

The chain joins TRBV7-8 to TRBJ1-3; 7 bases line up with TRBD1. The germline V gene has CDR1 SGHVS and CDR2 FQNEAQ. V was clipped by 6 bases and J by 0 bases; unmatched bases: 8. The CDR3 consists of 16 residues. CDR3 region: CASSDPTGDSGNTIYF. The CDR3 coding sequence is TGTGCCAGCAGTGATCCTACAGGGGACTCTGGAAACACCATATATTTT.

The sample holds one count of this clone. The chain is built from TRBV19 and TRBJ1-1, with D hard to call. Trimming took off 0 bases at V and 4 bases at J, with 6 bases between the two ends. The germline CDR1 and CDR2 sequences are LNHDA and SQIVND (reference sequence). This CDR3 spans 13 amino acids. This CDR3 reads CASSIEASTEAFF. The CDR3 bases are TGTGCCAGTAGTATAGAGGCCAGCACTGAAGCTTTCTTT.

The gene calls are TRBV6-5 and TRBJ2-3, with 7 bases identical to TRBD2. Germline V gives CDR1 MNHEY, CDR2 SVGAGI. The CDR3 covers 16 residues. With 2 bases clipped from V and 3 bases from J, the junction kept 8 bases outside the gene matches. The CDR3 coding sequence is TGTGCCAGCAGTTACCTAAGCGGGAAGGTGACAGATACGCAGTATTTT. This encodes CASSYLSGKVTDTQYF.

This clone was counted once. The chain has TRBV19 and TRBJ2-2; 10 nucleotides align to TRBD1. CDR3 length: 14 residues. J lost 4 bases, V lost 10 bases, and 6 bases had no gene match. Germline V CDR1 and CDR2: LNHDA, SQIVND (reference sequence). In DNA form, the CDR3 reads TGTGCCACCCTCCGGGACAGGGGCACCGGGGAGCTGTTTTTT. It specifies CATLRDRGTGELFF.

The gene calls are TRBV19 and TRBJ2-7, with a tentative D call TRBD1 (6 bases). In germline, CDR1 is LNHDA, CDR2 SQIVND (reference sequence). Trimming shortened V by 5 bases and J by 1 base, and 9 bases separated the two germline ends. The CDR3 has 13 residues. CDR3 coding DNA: TGTGCCAGTAGTCTTGGACAGTCCTACGAGCAGTACTTC. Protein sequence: CASSLGQSYEQYF. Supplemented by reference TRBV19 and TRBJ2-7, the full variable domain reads DGGITQSPKYLFRKEGQNVTLSCEQNLNHDAMYWYRQDPGQGLRLIYYSQIVNDFQKGDIAEGYSVSREKKESFPLTVTSAQKNPTAFYLCASSLGQSYEQYFGPGTRLTVT.

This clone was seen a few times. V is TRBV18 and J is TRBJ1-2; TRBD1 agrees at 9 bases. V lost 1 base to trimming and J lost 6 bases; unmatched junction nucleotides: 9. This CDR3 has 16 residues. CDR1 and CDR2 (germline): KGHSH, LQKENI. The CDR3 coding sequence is TGTGCCAGCTCACCACAACAGGGGGCGAGGTCTGATGGCTACACCTTC. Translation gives CASSPQQGARSDGYTF.

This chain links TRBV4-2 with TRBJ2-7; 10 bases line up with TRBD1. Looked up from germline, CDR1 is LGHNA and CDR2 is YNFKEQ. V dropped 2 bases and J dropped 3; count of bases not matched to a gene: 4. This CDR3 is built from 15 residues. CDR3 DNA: TGTGCCAGCAGCCAACTGGGACAGGGGAGCTACGAGCAGTACTTC. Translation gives CASSQLGQGSYEQYF.